The 27 T cell receptor beta chains in this list originate from one sample, sequenced in a study of cytomegalovirus exposure and HLA in healthy donors. The PCR used 60 Vbeta and 13 Jbeta primers. The protocol was immunoSEQ multiplex PCR, while the TCRdb copy is restricted to in-frame clones and leaves out a portion. The table lists roughly 43,000 clones, roughly 60% of them singletons. Material: PBMCs. The receptors stem from a human donor in good health.

The rearrangement links TRBV5-1 to TRBJ1-6; 10 bases agree with TRBD1. The germline gives CDR1 SGHRS, CDR2 YFSETQ. The CDR3 runs to 17 residues. Germline trimming cut 4 bases from V and 7 bases from J; bases unmatched to any gene: 11. The CDR3 DNA is TGCGCCAGCAGCCTAATAGACAGGGGGCAGGGCAATTCACCCCTCCACTTT. It yields the protein CASSLIDRGQGNSPLHF.

The chain uses TRBV7-2 and TRBJ2-7; TRBD1 aligns across 7 bases. The V gene's germline CDR1 is SGHTA and CDR2 FQGNSA. The CDR3 spans 16 residues. V trimming: 6 bases; J trimming: 7 bases; junction bases outside the gene matches: 18. In DNA form, the CDR3 reads TGTGCCAGCAGGGTTCGCGGCTCAGGGGGTACGAGTGAGCAGTACTTC. It specifies CASRVRGSGGTSEQYF.

The table lists this clone with a count of one. The gene calls are TRBV7-9 and TRBJ1-1, with D possibly matching TRBD1 (6 bases). The V and J ends lost 1 base and 2 bases respectively, with 8 bases between them. The CDR3 length is 14 residues. Germline V lookup: CDR1 SEHNR, CDR2 FQNEAQ (reference sequence). CDR3 nucleotide sequence: TGTGCCAGCAGCTTAGGGGGGACAAACACTGAAGCTTTCTTT. It translates to CASSLGGTNTEAFF.

The chain combines TRBV6-5 with TRBJ1-6, with 8 bases lining up with TRBD1. Germline-derived CDR1 and CDR2 are MNHEY and SVGAGI. The CDR3 loop spans 15 amino acids. J was trimmed by 2 bases and V by 6 bases; bases with no gene match: 3. DNA of the CDR3: TGTGCCAGCAGACTGGACAGGGCCTATAATTCACCCCTCCACTTT. This encodes CASRLDRAYNSPLHF.

The chain has TRBV5-1 and TRBJ2-1, with TRBD1 identical over 7 bases. The CDR3 spans 16 residues. V shed 4 bases, J shed 6 bases, and the junction held 13 bases outside the gene matches. Germline CDR1 reads SGHRS; CDR2 reads YFSETQ. The CDR3, as DNA: TGCGCCAGCAGCCGAGCCCACAGGGGCGCTGGCAATGAGCAGTTCTTC. This translates into CASSRAHRGAGNEQFF.

The chain uses TRBV9 and TRBJ2-3; D possibly corresponds to TRBD2 (10 bases). Germline V gene data show CDR1 as SGDLS and CDR2 as YYNGEE. The V end lost 1 base, the J end lost 6 bases, and 36 bases lay between the germline ends. The CDR3 contains 22 residues. The CDR3 here is CASSVRDGQGRRLAGPQDTQYF. Written as DNA, the CDR3 is TGTGCCAGCAGCGTAAGAGATGGACAGGGGAGAAGACTAGCGGGCCCACAGGATACGCAGTATTTT.

This clone was seen only a few times. The chain uses TRBV10-3 and TRBJ1-5; D unclear. CDR1 and CDR2 (germline): ENHRY, SYGVKD. The CDR3 runs 13 residues. The ends were cut back, 3 bases at V and 7 bases at J, with 10 bases in the middle. The CDR3 reads CAISEKDFQPQHF. CDR3 in DNA: TGTGCCATCAGTGAAAAGGACTTCCAGCCCCAGCATTTT.

The rearrangement joins TRBV5-1 to TRBJ1-3, with TRBD1 as a possible D gene (6 bases). Between the trimmed V and J ends, which lost 4 bases and 8 bases, there was a span of 16 bases. CDR1 SGHRS and CDR2 YFSETQ come from the germline V gene. CDR3 length: 14 residues. CDR3 in amino acids: CASSLEGGADTIYF. The CDR3 DNA sequence: TGCGCCAGCAGCCTAGAAGGGGGGGCAGACACCATATATTTT.

This sequence joins TRBV7-2 and TRBJ1-6; no clear D gene. Germline loops: CDR1 SGHTA, CDR2 FQGNSA. The CDR3 has 12 amino acids. V lost 2 bases and J lost 17, with 13 bases in between. CDR3 nucleotides: TGTGCCAGCAGCTTACAATCGGGTCTAGTCCACTTT. Protein sequence: CASSLQSGLVHF.

V gene TRBV18 combines with J gene TRBJ2-7; TRBD1 matches at 8 bases. The CDR3 has 14 residues. The germline CDR1 and CDR2 sequences are KGHSH and LQKENI. V gave up 2 bases and J gave up 5 bases; unmatched junction bases: 5. The CDR3 sequence: CASSPGQGYHEQYF. For the CDR3, the DNA is TGTGCCAGCTCACCAGGACAGGGATACCACGAGCAGTACTTC.

This chain uses TRBV9 with TRBJ2-5; weak D call: TRBD2 (5 bases). V gave up 0 bases and J gave up 2 bases, with 8 bases separating them. This CDR3 has 14 amino acids. Germline V CDR1 and CDR2: SGDLS, YYNGEE. The CDR3 DNA sequence: TGTGCCAGCAGCGTAGGAGGGAGACAAGAGACCCAGTACTTC. Its translation is CASSVGGRQETQYF.

This clone has a handful of counts. This sequence joins TRBV12-5 and TRBJ2-2; a weak D match, TRBD2 (6 bases). Germline V CDR1 and CDR2: LGHNT, FRNRAP. V lost 11 bases to trimming and J lost 7 bases, with 20 bases between them. This CDR3 contains 14 residues. CDR3 sequence (DNA): TGTGCTTCCGGGCTGCGGGGAAGGATCGGGGAGCTGTTTTTT. This gives the protein CASGLRGRIGELFF.

The chain couples TRBV1 to TRBJ2-1; the DNA was not compared with TRBD2, the D call given in the table. TRBV1 corresponds to a pseudogene. This CDR3 has 20 amino acids. CDR3 amino acids: CTSSLSRLAGGQASNNEQFF. CDR3 nucleotide sequence: TGCACCAGCAGCCTAAGCAGACTAGCGGGGGGGCAGGCGTCAAACAATGAGCAGTTCTTC.

This sequence joins TRBV27 and TRBJ2-7; possible D gene TRBD1, 5 bases. The CDR3 covers 14 residues. Germline V gene lookup returns CDR1 MNHEY and CDR2 SMNVEV (reference sequence). Trimming stripped 10 bases from V and 3 bases from J, with 19 bases between. The DNA of the CDR3 is TGTGCCACCCGGCAGGCAGGGTGGATCTACGAGCAGTACTTC. This translates into CATRQAGWIYEQYF.

The chain couples TRBV5-1 to TRBJ2-2, with no clear D. Germline V gives CDR1 SGHRS, CDR2 YFSETQ. The ends were cut back, 1 base at V and 3 bases at J, with 13 bases in the middle. The CDR3 runs 16 residues. CDR3: CASSLTRMTYTGELFF. The DNA for the CDR3 is TGCGCCAGCAGCTTGACTCGAATGACATACACCGGGGAGCTGTTTTTT.

The rearrangement joins TRBV4-1 to TRBJ2-1; D may be TRBD1 (6 bases). CDR3 size: 14 residues. Germline CDR1 is MGHRA and CDR2 is YSYEKL. Trimming shortened V by 3 bases and J by 10 bases, and 16 bases separated the two germline ends. CDR3 DNA: TGCGCCAGCAGCCACCCGGGACACGGGAAAGAGCAGTTCTTC. Translating it yields CASSHPGHGKEQFF.

This chain connects TRBV4-2 to TRBJ2-5; D might be TRBD2 (5 bases). The V end lost 1 base, the J end lost 5 bases, and 14 bases lay between the germline ends. This CDR3 has 15 amino acids. Germline-derived CDR1 and CDR2 are LGHNA and YNFKEQ. CDR3 sequence reads: CASSQGHGLPETQYF. The CDR3 DNA sequence: TGTGCCAGCAGCCAAGGGCACGGACTTCCCGAGACCCAGTACTTC.

This rearrangement joins TRBV5-8 to TRBJ2-7; D is perhaps TRBD1 (6 bases). The V gene's germline CDR1 is SGHTS and CDR2 YDEGEE. The CDR3 contains 16 residues. V was clipped by 4 bases and J by 5 bases, with 22 bases between them. This chain's CDR3 is CASSPGQNRPLHEQYF. CDR3 DNA sequence: TGTGCCAGCAGCCCAGGACAGAACAGGCCTCTACACGAGCAGTACTTC.

This clone was detected only once. V gene TRBV30 combines with J gene TRBJ1-1, with a weak D call TRBD1 (5 bases). Germline V gene data show CDR1 as GTSNPN and CDR2 as SVGIG (reference sequence). The CDR3 is 13 residues long. Between the trimmed V and J ends, which lost 3 bases and 1 base, there was a span of 9 bases. The CDR3 protein is CAWSQGGNTEAFF. The CDR3 DNA reads as TGTGCCTGGAGCCAGGGCGGGAACACTGAAGCTTTCTTT.

This clone was observed once. The chain carries TRBV13 and TRBJ1-5, with TRBD1 as a possible D gene (6 bases). This CDR3 spans 14 amino acids. Trimming removed 0 bases at V and 7 bases at J, with 10 bases between. Looked up from germline, CDR1 is PRHDT and CDR2 is FYEKMQ (reference sequence). The CDR3 DNA is TGTGCCAGCAGCTTAGGCAGGGGCATCCAGCCCCAGCATTTT. It codes for CASSLGRGIQPQHF.

The chain links TRBV20-1 to TRBJ1-6; D is unresolved. The ends were cut back, 4 bases at V and 7 bases at J, with 5 bases in the middle. This CDR3 spans 11 amino acids. Germline V gives CDR1 DFQATT, CDR2 SNEGSKA (reference sequence). The CDR3 loop reads CSANMNSPLHF. In DNA, the CDR3 is TGCAGTGCTAACATGAATTCACCCCTCCACTTT.

This clone was seen only a few times. The chain links TRBV10-1 to TRBJ1-1, with 7 bases matching TRBD1. The V segment lost 6 bases and the J segment 11 bases; nucleotides outside the gene matches: 12. This CDR3 comprises 13 residues. Looked up from germline, CDR1 is WNHNN and CDR2 is SYGVQD (reference sequence). CDR3 DNA sequence: TGCGCCAGCAGCCGAAGGAGGGACAGTTGGGCTTTCTTT. Its translation: CASSRRRDSWAFF.

This clone has just one count. The rearrangement links TRBV2 to TRBJ1-4, with D possibly TRBD1 on 5 matching bases. V was cut by 11 bases and J by 7 bases, with 20 bases left in between. Germline-derived CDR1 and CDR2 are SNHLY and FYNNEI. The CDR3 sequence is 14 residues long. This CDR3 is CAAPRAGVGEKLFF. The CDR3, as DNA: TGTGCCGCCCCCCGGGCGGGGGTAGGTGAAAAACTGTTTTTT.

The rearrangement uses TRBV11-3 and TRBJ2-1; D is uncertain. Trimming stripped 0 bases from V and 7 bases from J, with 7 bases between. The CDR3 is made up of 13 amino acids. Germline assignment: CDR1 SGHNT and CDR2 YENEEA. The CDR3 is CASSLDRFNEQFF. The CDR3 nucleotides are TGTGCCAGCAGCTTAGACAGGTTTAATGAGCAGTTCTTC.

The J gene is TRBJ2-4, the V gene TRBV5-1; 9 bases map to TRBD1. Germline CDR1 SGHRS, CDR2 YFSETQ. The CDR3 runs to 14 residues. V gave up 3 bases and J gave up 5 bases; unmatched junction bases: 3. CDR3 sequence: CASSSTGGENIQYF. CDR3 in DNA: TGCGCCAGCAGCTCTACAGGGGGCGAAAACATTCAGTACTTC.

As regards this clone: Other nucleotide sequences from this sample produce the same CDR3. The V gene is TRBV15, the J gene TRBJ2-7; D may be TRBD1 (6 bases). There are 13 residues in the CDR3. Germline values: CDR1 LNHNV, CDR2 YYDKDF (reference sequence). V lost 0 bases, J lost 4 bases, and 7 bases lay in between. CDR3 coding DNA: TGTGCCACCAGCAGAGACAGGGGTTACGAGCAGTACTTC. As protein: CATSRDRGYEQYF.

J is TRBJ1-6 and V is TRBV5-4; perhaps TRBD1 as D (6 bases). This CDR3 has 16 amino acids. Germline V gene data show CDR1 as SGHNT and CDR2 as YYREEE (reference sequence). The V end lost 2 bases, the J end lost 6 bases, and 15 bases lay between the germline ends. The CDR3 loop reads CASSLGTRGGNSPLHF. In DNA form, the CDR3 reads TGTGCCAGCAGCTTAGGCACGCGAGGGGGTAATTCACCCCTCCACTTT.